The present T cell receptor beta chain was sequenced within a study of regulatory T cells in long-lasting Graves disease. Time point of the sample: persistent/refractory GD, antithyroid drugs over 5 years with positive TRAb. PBMC RNA was the source of the TCR library. iRepertoire HTBI primers and Arm-PCR of CDR3 regions built TCR beta libraries. TCRdb fed the multiplex PCR reads into MiXCR, producing one record per CDR3 protein. The sample contains roughly 300,000 distinct CDR3 sequences, less than 20% of which appear only once. This CDR3 spans 17 amino acids. Trimming shortened V by 4 bases and J by 1 base, and 16 bases separated the two germline ends. This clonotype was counted at least ten times.

V gene TRBV12-3 or TRBV12-4 combines with J gene TRBJ2-2; perhaps TRBD1 as D (5 bases). This TCR came from a female donor with Graves disease. The material was peripheral blood mononuclear cells (PBMCs), obtained when the disease was refractory, from a patient treated with antithyroid drugs. This chain's CDR3 is CASSYWIQGLNTGELFF. The CDR3 region has the DNA TGTGCCAGCAGTTATTGGATCCAGGGCCTGAACACCGGGGAGCTGTTTTTT.